Listed below are T cell receptor beta chains from one sample, sequenced in a study of cytotoxic CD8 clonotypes in ibrutinib-treated CLL. Assay: immunoSEQ multiplex PCR; the TCRdb copy retains only in-frame clones and omits some. The repertoire consists of around 40,000 clones, with approximately 70% occurring once and the leading ten covering around 10%. Specimen: PBMCs, collected at disease progression, from a patient treated with ibrutinib. These receptors originate from a human donor with chronic lymphocytic leukemia. Each CDR3 is given with its conserved first and last residue. Each record gives: V gene, clone size, D gene, J gene, CDR3 protein, CDR3 DNA. A D gene is named only where the DNA matches it firmly. Expanded clones get a size class; other rows say once, few or many, or leave the size out.

V gene: TRBV29-1
clone size: -
D gene: -
J gene: TRBJ2-4
CDR3 protein: CSVVQNIQYF
CDR3 DNA: TGCAGCGTTGTGCAAAACATTCAGTACTTC

V gene: TRBV18
clone size: few
D gene: -
J gene: TRBJ2-7
CDR3 protein: CASSLSGWAYEQYF
CDR3 DNA: TGTGCCAGCTCACTGTCAGGCTGGGCCTACGAGCAGTACTTC

V gene: TRBV7-9
clone size: -
D gene: TRBD1
J gene: TRBJ2-3
CDR3 protein: CASSRDSKTDTQYF
CDR3 DNA: TGTGCCAGTTCCCGGGACAGTAAGACAGATACGCAGTATTTT

V gene: TRBV6-5
clone size: -
D gene: -
J gene: TRBJ2-4
CDR3 protein: CASSRGSIQYF
CDR3 DNA: TGTGCCAGCAGCCGGGGAAGCATTCAGTACTTC

V gene: TRBV29-1
clone size: few
D gene: TRBD1
J gene: TRBJ1-5
CDR3 protein: CSALTGGNQPQHF
CDR3 DNA: TGCAGCGCCCTGACAGGGGGCAATCAGCCCCAGCATTTT

V gene: TRBV28
clone size: -
D gene: TRBD2
J gene: TRBJ2-1
CDR3 protein: CASSSPSGRAGEQFF
CDR3 DNA: TGTGCCAGCAGTTCCCCTAGCGGGAGAGCCGGTGAGCAGTTCTTC

V gene: TRBV6-4
clone size: few
D gene: TRBD2
J gene: TRBJ2-5
CDR3 protein: CASSEGTSGQETQYF
CDR3 DNA: TGTGCCAGCAGTGAGGGGACTAGCGGGCAAGAGACCCAGTACTTC

V gene: TRBV7-8
clone size: -
D gene: TRBD1
J gene: TRBJ2-7
CDR3 protein: CASSLTGPTSYEQYF
CDR3 DNA: TGTGCCAGCAGCTTGACAGGGCCAACCTCCTACGAGCAGTACTTC

V gene: TRBV4-2
clone size: -
D gene: TRBD2
J gene: TRBJ2-3
CDR3 protein: CASSIAGGPTDTQYF
CDR3 DNA: TGTGCCAGCAGCATAGCGGGAGGGCCGACAGATACGCAGTATTTT

V gene: TRBV19
clone size: -
D gene: -
J gene: TRBJ1-3
CDR3 protein: CASSIAQMSSGNTIYF
CDR3 DNA: TGTGCCAGTAGTATCGCGCAGATGAGCTCTGGAAACACCATATATTTT

V gene: TRBV25-1
clone size: few
D gene: -
J gene: TRBJ2-7
CDR3 protein: CASSEDEQYF
CDR3 DNA: TGTGCCAGCAGTGAGGACGAGCAGTACTTC

V gene: TRBV6-1
clone size: few
D gene: TRBD1
J gene: TRBJ1-2
CDR3 protein: CASSEGTGMGYGYTF
CDR3 DNA: TGTGCCAGCAGTGAGGGGACAGGGATGGGGTATGGCTACACCTTC

V gene: TRBV28
clone size: -
D gene: -
J gene: TRBJ1-4
CDR3 protein: CASSSYTTTNEKLFF
CDR3 DNA: TGTGCCAGCAGTTCATACACTACAACTAATGAAAAACTGTTTTTT

V gene: TRBV6-5
clone size: -
D gene: -
J gene: TRBJ1-1
CDR3 protein: CASSYNPGGGTEAFF
CDR3 DNA: TGTGCCAGCAGTTACAACCCCGGGGGCGGGACTGAAGCTTTCTTT

V gene: TRBV7-9
clone size: -
D gene: -
J gene: TRBJ2-3
CDR3 protein: CASSFGRRADTQYF
CDR3 DNA: TGTGCCAGCAGCTTTGGTCGCCGGGCGGATACGCAGTATTTT

V gene: TRBV4-2
clone size: -
D gene: -
J gene: TRBJ2-7
CDR3 protein: CASSQDRSGPIYEQYF
CDR3 DNA: TGTGCCAGCAGCCAAGATCGGAGCGGGCCTATCTACGAGCAGTACTTC

V gene: TRBV5-8
clone size: medium-sized
D gene: TRBD1
J gene: TRBJ1-3
CDR3 protein: CASSEPGGRGNTIYF
CDR3 DNA: TGTGCCAGCAGCGAGCCAGGGGGGAGAGGAAACACCATATATTTT

V gene: TRBV6-1
clone size: -
D gene: -
J gene: TRBJ1-5
CDR3 protein: CASSEMVAGQQPQHF
CDR3 DNA: TGTGCCAGCAGTGAAATGGTGGCAGGGCAGCAGCCCCAGCATTTT

V gene: TRBV5-1
clone size: -
D gene: TRBD1
J gene: TRBJ1-1
CDR3 protein: CASSSGQGAINTEAFF
CDR3 DNA: TGCGCCAGCAGCTCGGGACAGGGTGCAATAAACACTGAAGCTTTCTTT

V gene: TRBV30
clone size: once
D gene: -
J gene: TRBJ2-7
CDR3 protein: CAWRGHDRLFGEQYF
CDR3 DNA: TGTGCCTGGAGAGGACATGACCGCTTGTTTGGGGAGCAGTACTTC

V gene: TRBV7-3
clone size: -
D gene: -
J gene: TRBJ1-1
CDR3 protein: CASRPSRNTEAFF
CDR3 DNA: TGTGCCAGCAGACCTTCACGGAACACTGAAGCTTTCTTT

V gene: TRBV11-2
clone size: -
D gene: -
J gene: TRBJ2-7
CDR3 protein: CASSLMSYEQYF
CDR3 DNA: TGTGCCAGCAGCTTAATGTCCTACGAGCAGTACTTC

V gene: TRBV19
clone size: -
D gene: TRBD2
J gene: TRBJ2-1
CDR3 protein: CASMAGVSEQFF
CDR3 DNA: TGTGCCAGTATGGCGGGAGTGAGCGAGCAGTTCTTC

V gene: TRBV7-9
clone size: -
D gene: TRBD2
J gene: TRBJ2-1
CDR3 protein: CASSSVTSGEYNEQFF
CDR3 DNA: TGTGCCAGCAGCTCTGTGACTAGCGGGGAGTACAATGAGCAGTTCTTC

V gene: TRBV11-2
clone size: -
D gene: -
J gene: TRBJ2-1
CDR3 protein: CASSQQACWNEQFF
CDR3 DNA: TGTGCCAGCAGCCAGCAGGCCTGTTGGAATGAGCAGTTCTTC

V gene: TRBV6-1
clone size: -
D gene: -
J gene: TRBJ2-2
CDR3 protein: CASQRQTNTGELFF
CDR3 DNA: TGTGCCAGCCAGAGACAGACGAACACCGGGGAGCTGTTTTTT